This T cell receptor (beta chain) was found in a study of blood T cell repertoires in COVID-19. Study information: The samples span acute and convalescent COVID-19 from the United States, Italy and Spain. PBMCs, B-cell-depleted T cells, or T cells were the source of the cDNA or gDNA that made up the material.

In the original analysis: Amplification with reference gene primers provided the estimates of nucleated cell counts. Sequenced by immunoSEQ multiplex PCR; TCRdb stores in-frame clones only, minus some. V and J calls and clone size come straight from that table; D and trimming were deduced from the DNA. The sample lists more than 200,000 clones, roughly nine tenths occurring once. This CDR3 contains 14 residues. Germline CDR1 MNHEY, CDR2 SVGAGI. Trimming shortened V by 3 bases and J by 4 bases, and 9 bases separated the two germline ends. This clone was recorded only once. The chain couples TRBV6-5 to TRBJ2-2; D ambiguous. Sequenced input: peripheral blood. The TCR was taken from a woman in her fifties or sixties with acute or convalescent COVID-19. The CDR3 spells CASSYADPTGELFF. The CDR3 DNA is TGTGCCAGCAGTTATGCGGATCCCACCGGGGAGCTGTTTTTT.